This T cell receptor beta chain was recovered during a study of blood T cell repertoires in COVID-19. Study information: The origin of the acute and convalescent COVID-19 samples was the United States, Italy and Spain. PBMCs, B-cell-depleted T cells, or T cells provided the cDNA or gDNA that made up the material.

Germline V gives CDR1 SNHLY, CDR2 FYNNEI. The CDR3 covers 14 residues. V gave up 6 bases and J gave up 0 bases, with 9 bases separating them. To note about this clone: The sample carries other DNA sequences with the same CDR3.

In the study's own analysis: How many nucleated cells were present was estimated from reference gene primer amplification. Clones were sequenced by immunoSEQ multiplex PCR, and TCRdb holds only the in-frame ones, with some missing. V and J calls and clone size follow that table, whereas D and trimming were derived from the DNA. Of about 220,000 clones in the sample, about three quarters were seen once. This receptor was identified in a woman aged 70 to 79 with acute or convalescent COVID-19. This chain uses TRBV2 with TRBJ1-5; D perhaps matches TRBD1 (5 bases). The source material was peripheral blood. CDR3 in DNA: TGTGCCAGCAGGCAGGGAAATAGCAATCAGCCCCAGCATTTT. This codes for CASRQGNSNQPQHF.